This TCR beta chain is drawn from a study of OX40 agonist ivuxolimab in advanced cancers. General study points: Partial responders at 0.1-3.0 mg/kg showed near-lowest clonal expansion. Doses of 0.1 to 3.0 mg/kg were accompanied by clonal expansion of CD4+ and CD8+ blood T cells by week 6.

No patient had autoimmune disease or received systemic immunosuppression. Samples were taken at baseline and on day 1 of cycles 4 and 7. A note on this clone: Its antigen is as yet unknown.

The CDR3 has 14 residues. Trimming shortened V by 11 bases and J by 5 bases, and 22 bases separated the two germline ends. Per the germline V gene, CDR1 is SNHLY and CDR2 is FYNNEI. The method was immunoSEQ multiplex PCR; TCRdb's version includes in-frame clones alone and lacks a portion of them. There are nearly 8,500 clones in the sample; 70% to 75% occur only once, and less than 60% lies in the top ten. Specimen: CD4+ or CD8+ T cells sorted from blood, collected in a trial of the OX40 agonist ivuxolimab. The chain recombines TRBV2 with TRBJ2-7; the D call may be TRBD1 or TRBD2 (8 bases each). The clonotype was recovered from an adult with an advanced solid tumor such as melanoma, head and neck, liver or kidney cancer. The CDR3 loop is CAGQGGGRGNEQYF. Here the CDR3 DNA reads TGTGCCGGACAGGGCGGGGGGCGAGGTAACGAGCAGTACTTC. The full variable domain, in which reference TRBV2 and TRBJ2-7 provide the parts outside the CDR3, is EPEVTQTPSHQVTQMGQEVILRCVPISNHLYFYWYRQILGQKVEFLVSFYNNEISEKSEIFDDQFSVERPDGSNFTLKIRSTKLEDSAMYFCAGQGGGRGNEQYFGPGTRLTVT.